Below are 5 T cell receptor beta chains sequenced from a single sample in a study of Ad26.COV2.S vaccination and SARS-CoV-2 variants. The treatment is: about 20 received Ad26.COV2.S at low or high dose, single or two shots; about 5 received placebo; per-sample allocation not given. Collection of samples fell on day 63 after the first vaccine or placebo injection. The repertoire was sequenced with immunoSEQ multiplex PCR; TCRdb's copy has only in-frame clones and lacks some. The table shows 440,000 or so clones, with roughly nine tenths occurring only once. This specimen consisted of peripheral blood, obtained in a trial of Ad26.COV2.S vaccine versus placebo. All receptors come from a person aged 18 to 59 who received the Ad26.COV2.S COVID-19 vaccine or a placebo.

This clone was recorded once. Other DNA variants within this sample encode the same CDR3. J is TRBJ1-2 and V is TRBV9; D gene unclear. Looked up from germline, CDR1 is SGDLS and CDR2 is YYNGEE. V lost 3 bases and J lost 2, with 2 bases in between. The CDR3 spans 11 residues. The CDR3 coding sequence is TGTGCCAGCAGCGCAAACTATGGCTACACCTTC. This gives the protein CASSANYGYTF.

The V call is TRBV29-1, the J call TRBJ2-1, with D tentatively TRBD2 (6 bases). From germline, CDR1 is SQVTM and CDR2 ANQGSEA. V was trimmed by 4 bases and J by 6 bases, leaving 13 bases between them. This CDR3 spans 13 amino acids. The CDR3 nucleotides are TGCAGCGTTGTATGGAGAGCGGGCAATGAGCAGTTCTTC. Protein product: CSVVWRAGNEQFF.

The V call is TRBV7-3, the J call TRBJ1-2; 7 bases map to TRBD1. After removal of 3 bases from V and 10 bases from J, the junction contained 8 bases not matched to a gene. Germline CDR1 SGHTA, CDR2 FQGTGA. The CDR3 spans 13 residues. The CDR3 DNA sequence: TGTGCCAGCAGCTTTATGGGACAGAGAGACTACACCTTC. Its protein product is CASSFMGQRDYTF. Complete variable domain (other parts from reference TRBV7-3 and TRBJ1-2): GAGVSQTPSNKVTEKGKYVELRCDPISGHTALYWYRQSLGQGPEFLIYFQGTGAADDSGLPNDRFFAVRPEGSVSTLKIQRTERGDSAVYLCASSFMGQRDYTFGSGTRLTVV.

The chain couples TRBV30 to TRBJ2-5, with D possibly matching TRBD2 (5 bases). V lost 1 base to trimming and J lost 5 bases, with 14 bases between them. CDR1 and CDR2 (germline): GTSNPN, SVGIG (reference sequence). This CDR3 comprises 14 residues. The CDR3 nucleotides are TGTGCCTGGAGTGGTCGGGTGTCGGGGGAGACCCAGTACTTC. Its protein is CAWSGRVSGETQYF. Supplemented by reference TRBV30 and TRBJ2-5, the full variable domain reads SQTIHQWPATLVQPVGSPLSLECTVEGTSNPNLYWYRQAAGRGLQLLFYSVGIGQISSEVPQNLSASRPQDRQFILSSKKLLLSDSGFYLCAWSGRVSGETQYFGPGTRLLVL.

This clone was recorded a few times. Other DNA sequences in the same sample also yield this CDR3. The chain combines TRBV6-5 with TRBJ1-1; weak D call: TRBD1 (6 bases). Trimming shortened V by 4 bases and J by 3 bases, and 6 bases separated the two germline ends. Looked up from germline, CDR1 is MNHEY and CDR2 is SVGAGI. The CDR3 is 12 amino acids. The CDR3 coding sequence is TGTGCCAGCAGTTCAGGGGACACTGAAGCTTTCTTT. It yields the protein CASSSGDTEAFF.